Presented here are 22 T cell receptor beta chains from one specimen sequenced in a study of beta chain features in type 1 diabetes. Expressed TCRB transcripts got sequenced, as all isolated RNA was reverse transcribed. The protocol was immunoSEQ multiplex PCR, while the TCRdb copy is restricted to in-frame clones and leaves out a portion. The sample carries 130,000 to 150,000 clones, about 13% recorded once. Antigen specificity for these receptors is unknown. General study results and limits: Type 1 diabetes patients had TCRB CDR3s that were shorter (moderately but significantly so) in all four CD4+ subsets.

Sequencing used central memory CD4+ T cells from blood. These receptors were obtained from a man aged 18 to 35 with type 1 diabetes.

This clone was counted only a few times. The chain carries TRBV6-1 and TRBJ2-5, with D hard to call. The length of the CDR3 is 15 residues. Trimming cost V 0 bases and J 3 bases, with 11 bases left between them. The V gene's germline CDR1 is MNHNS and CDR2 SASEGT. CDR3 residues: CASSEAETPKETQYF. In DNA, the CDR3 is TGTGCCAGCAGTGAAGCTGAGACACCTAAAGAGACCCAGTACTTC.

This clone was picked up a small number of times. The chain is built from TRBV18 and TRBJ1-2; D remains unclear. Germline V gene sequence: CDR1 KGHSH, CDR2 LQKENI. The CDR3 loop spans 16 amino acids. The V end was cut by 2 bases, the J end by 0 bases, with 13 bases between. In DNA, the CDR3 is TGTGCCAGCTCACCAGGGAATGCGGAACCTAACTATGGCTACACCTTC. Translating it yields CASSPGNAEPNYGYTF.

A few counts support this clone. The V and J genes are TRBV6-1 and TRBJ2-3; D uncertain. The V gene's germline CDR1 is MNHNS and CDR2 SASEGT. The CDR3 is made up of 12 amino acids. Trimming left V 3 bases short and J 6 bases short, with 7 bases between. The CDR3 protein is CASSDAADTQYF. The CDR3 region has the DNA TGTGCCAGCAGTGATGCGGCGGATACGCAGTATTTT.

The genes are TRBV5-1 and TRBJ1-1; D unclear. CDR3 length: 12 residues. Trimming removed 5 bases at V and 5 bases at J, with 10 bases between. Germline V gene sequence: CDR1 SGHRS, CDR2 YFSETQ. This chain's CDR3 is CASSPAGTEAFF. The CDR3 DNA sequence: TGCGCCAGCAGTCCGGCGGGGACTGAAGCTTTCTTT.

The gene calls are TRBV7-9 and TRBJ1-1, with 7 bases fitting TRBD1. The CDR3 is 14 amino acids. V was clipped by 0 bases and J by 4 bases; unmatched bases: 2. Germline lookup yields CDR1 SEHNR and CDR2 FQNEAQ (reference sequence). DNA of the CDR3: TGTGCCAGCAGCTTAGCGTCAGGGGGCACTGAAGCTTTCTTT. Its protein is CASSLASGGTEAFF.

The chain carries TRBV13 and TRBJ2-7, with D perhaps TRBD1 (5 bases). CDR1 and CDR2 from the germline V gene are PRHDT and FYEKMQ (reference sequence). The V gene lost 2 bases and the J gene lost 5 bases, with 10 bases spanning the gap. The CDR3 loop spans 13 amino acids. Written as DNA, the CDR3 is TGTGCCAGCAGCTTAAGGGGAATCCACGAGCAGTACTTC. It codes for CASSLRGIHEQYF.

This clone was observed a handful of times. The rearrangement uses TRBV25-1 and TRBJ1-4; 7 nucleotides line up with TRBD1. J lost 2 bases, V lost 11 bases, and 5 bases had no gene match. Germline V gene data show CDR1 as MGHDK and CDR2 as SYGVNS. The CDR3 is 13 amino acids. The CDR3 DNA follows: TGTGCCTCCCGAGGGGGCACTAATGAAAAACTGTTTTTT. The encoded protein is CASRGGTNEKLFF.

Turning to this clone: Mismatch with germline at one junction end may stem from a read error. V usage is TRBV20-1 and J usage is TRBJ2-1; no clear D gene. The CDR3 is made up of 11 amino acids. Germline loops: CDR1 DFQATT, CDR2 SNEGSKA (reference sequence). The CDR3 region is CGCLGYNEQFF. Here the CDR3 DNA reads TGTGGGTGCTTAGGGTACAATGAGCAGTTCTTC.

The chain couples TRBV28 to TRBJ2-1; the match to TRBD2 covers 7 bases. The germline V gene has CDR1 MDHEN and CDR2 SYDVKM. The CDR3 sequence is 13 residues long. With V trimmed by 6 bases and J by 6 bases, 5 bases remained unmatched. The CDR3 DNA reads TGTGCCAGCAGCCCCGGCGGGAGCAATGAGCAGTTCTTC. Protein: CASSPGGSNEQFF.

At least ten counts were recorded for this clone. The CDR3 nucleotides read TGCGCCAGCCGTATCGGACAGTACGAGCAGTACTTC. Amino acids: CASRIGQYEQYF. J is TRBJ2-7 and V is TRBV5-1; D possibly corresponds to TRBD1 (6 bases). This CDR3 comprises 12 residues. V lost 7 bases and J 4 bases, leaving 12 bases between the germline ends. The germline gives CDR1 SGHRS, CDR2 YFSETQ.

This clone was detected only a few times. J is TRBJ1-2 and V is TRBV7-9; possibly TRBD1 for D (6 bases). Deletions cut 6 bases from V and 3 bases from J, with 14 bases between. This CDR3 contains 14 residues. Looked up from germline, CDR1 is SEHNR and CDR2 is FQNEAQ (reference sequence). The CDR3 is CASSRTASDYGYTF. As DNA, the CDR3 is TGTGCCAGCAGTCGGACAGCGTCCGACTATGGCTACACCTTC.

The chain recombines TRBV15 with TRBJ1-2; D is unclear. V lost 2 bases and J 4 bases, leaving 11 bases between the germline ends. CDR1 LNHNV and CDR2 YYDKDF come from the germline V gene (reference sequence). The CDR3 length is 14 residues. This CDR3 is CATSRSQVRYGYTF. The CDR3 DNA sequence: TGTGCCACCAGCAGATCTCAGGTTCGCTATGGCTACACCTTC.

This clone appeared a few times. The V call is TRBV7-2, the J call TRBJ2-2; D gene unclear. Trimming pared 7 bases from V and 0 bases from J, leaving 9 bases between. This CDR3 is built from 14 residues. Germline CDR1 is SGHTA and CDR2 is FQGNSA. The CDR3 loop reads CASTPSANTGELFF. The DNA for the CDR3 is TGTGCCAGCACCCCGTCTGCGAACACCGGGGAGCTGTTTTTT.

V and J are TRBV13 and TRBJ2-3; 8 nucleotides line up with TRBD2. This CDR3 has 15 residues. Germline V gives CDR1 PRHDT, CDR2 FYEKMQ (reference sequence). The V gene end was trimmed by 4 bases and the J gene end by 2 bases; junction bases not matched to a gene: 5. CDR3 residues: CASSSLAGSTDTQYF. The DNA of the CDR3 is TGTGCCAGCAGCTCTTTAGCGGGGTCCACAGATACGCAGTATTTT. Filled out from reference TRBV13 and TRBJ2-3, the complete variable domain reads AAGVIQSPRHLIKEKRETATLKCYPIPRHDTVYWYQQGPGQDPQFLISFYEKMQSDKGSIPDRFSAQQFSDYHSELNMSSLELGDSALYFCASSSLAGSTDTQYFGPGTRLTVL.

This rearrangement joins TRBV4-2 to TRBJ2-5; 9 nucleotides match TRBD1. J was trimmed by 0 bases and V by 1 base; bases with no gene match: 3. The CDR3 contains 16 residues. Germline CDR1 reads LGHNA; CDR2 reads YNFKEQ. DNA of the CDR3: TGTGCCAGCAGCCAAGCCCGGACAGGGGACCAAGAGACCCAGTACTTC. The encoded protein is CASSQARTGDQETQYF.

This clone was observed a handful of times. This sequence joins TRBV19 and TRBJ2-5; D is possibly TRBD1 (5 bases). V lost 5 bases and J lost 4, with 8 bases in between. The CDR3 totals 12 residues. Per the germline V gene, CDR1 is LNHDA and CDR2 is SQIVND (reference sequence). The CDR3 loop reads CASSHRGETQYF. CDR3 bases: TGTGCCAGTAGTCATAGGGGAGAGACCCAGTACTTC.

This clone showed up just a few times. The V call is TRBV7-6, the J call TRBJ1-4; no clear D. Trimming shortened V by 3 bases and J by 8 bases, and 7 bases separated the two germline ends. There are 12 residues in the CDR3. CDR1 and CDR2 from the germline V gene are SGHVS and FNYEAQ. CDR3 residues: CASSFQGEKLFF. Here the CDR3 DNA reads TGTGCCAGCAGCTTCCAAGGGGAAAAACTGTTTTTT.

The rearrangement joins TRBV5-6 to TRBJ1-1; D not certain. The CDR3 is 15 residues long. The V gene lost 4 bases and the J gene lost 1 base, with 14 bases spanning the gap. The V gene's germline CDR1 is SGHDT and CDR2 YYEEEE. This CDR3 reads CASSPAGRANTEAFF. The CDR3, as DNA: TGTGCCAGCAGCCCCGCTGGACGCGCGAACACTGAAGCTTTCTTT.

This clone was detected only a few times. The CDR3 loop is CASSQARGLSPLHF. The DNA for the CDR3 is TGTGCCAGCAGCCAAGCCAGGGGGCTCTCACCCCTCCACTTT. The chain has TRBV14 and TRBJ1-6; TRBD1 matches at 8 bases. CDR1 and CDR2 from the germline V gene are SGHDN and FVKESK. V was clipped by 1 base and J by 10 bases; unmatched bases: 3. CDR3 length equals 14 residues.

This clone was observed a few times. The DNA of the CDR3 is TGCGCCAGCAGCCTGGGTGAGGGAGGGTACACAGATACGCAGTATTTT. Protein product: CASSLGEGGYTDTQYF. V usage is TRBV5-1 and J usage is TRBJ2-3, with 7 bases aligning to TRBD2. J lost 2 bases, V lost 4 bases, and 10 bases had no gene match. This CDR3 spans 16 amino acids. Germline CDR1 is SGHRS and CDR2 is YFSETQ.

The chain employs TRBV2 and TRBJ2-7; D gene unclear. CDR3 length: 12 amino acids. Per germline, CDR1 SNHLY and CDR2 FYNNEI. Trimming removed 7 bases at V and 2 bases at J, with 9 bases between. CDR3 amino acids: CASKPLAYEQYF. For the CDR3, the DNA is TGTGCCAGCAAGCCCCTAGCCTACGAGCAGTACTTC.

The CDR3 protein is CASRRQGATNTEAFF. DNA of the CDR3: TGTGCCAGCAGGCGACAGGGGGCCACGAACACTGAAGCTTTCTTT. The rearrangement uses TRBV6-5 and TRBJ1-1, with 10 bases fitting TRBD1. Losses at the gene ends were 6 bases for V and 1 base for J; bases not matched to a gene: 5. Germline V gene sequence: CDR1 MNHEY, CDR2 SVGAGI. The CDR3 has 15 amino acids.